The clone carrying this TCR beta chain is labeled medium-sized. A 3' RACE protocol on RNA, with unique molecular identifiers, produced the TCR library. MiXCR, applied by TCRdb to the 3' RACE reads, yields one record per CDR3 protein. The table has some 51,000 distinct CDR3 sequences, around 4.7% seen once; the top ten hold approximately 0.67%. The entry originates in a study of HIV-infected children after antiretroviral therapy interruption. Specified treatment: PENTA 11 planned treatment interruption arm or continuous ART arm. The sequence derives from a pool of human donors with HIV. The specimen comprised CD45RA+ CD4+ T cells from PBMCs, pooled from several time points, sampled from a donor given antiretroviral therapy, either interrupted or continuous. As to subset: naive CD4+ CD45RA+ CD45RO- T cells.

CDR3 protein: CSAQLSGTYEQYF. CDR3 bases: TGCAGTGCCCAGCTGAGCGGTACCTACGAGCAGTACTTC. The J gene is TRBJ2-7, the V gene TRBV20-1; weak D call: TRBD2 (5 bases). This CDR3 contains 13 residues. Trimming removed 6 bases at V and 2 bases at J, with 14 bases between. CDR1 DFQATT and CDR2 SNEGSKA come from the germline V gene (reference sequence).